This T cell receptor (beta chain) came from a study of blood T cell repertoires in COVID-19. Overall study context: Sites across the United States, Italy and Spain contributed samples from acute and convalescent COVID-19. PBMCs, B-cell-depleted T cells, or T cells provided the cDNA or gDNA that made up the material.

Some clones are missing from TCRdb's copy, which holds only in-frame ones; the method was immunoSEQ multiplex PCR. The sample includes about 320,000 clones, about 92% of them seen just once. All enrollees were about 18 to 95 years old and from 25 or so US areas. Germline V CDR1 and CDR2: SGHNT, YYREEE (reference sequence). V lost 4 bases, J lost 3 bases, and 21 bases stayed unmatched. This CDR3 has 19 residues. The sequenced sample consisted of PBMCs or T cells enriched from blood (not recorded which). This TCR was sampled from a man aged 55 to 70 who had recovered from COVID-19. V is TRBV5-4 and J is TRBJ2-7, with 8 bases identical to TRBD1. The CDR3 sequence is CASSNWTGIRTRRVYEQYF. DNA of the CDR3: TGTGCCAGCAGCAATTGGACAGGGATTAGGACGAGGAGGGTCTACGAGCAGTACTTC.